This TCR beta chain was found in a study of regulatory and conventional T cells in RAG deficiency. Study results and caveats: Compared with controls, unique Treg TCR beta sequences dropped approximately 100-fold in Omenn syndrome and CID/AS. Omenn patients showed >90% Treg-Tconv overlap and shorter CDR3 lengths.

Concerning this clone: Its antigen remains unknown.

Clones were sequenced by immunoSEQ multiplex PCR, and TCRdb holds only the in-frame ones, with some missing. There are around 31,000 clones in the sample; about nine tenths occur only once, and roughly 5.4% lies in the top ten. The CDR3 is made up of 14 amino acids. Trimming took 3 bases from V and 4 from J, leaving 11 bases between them. In germline, CDR1 is SGHRS, CDR2 YFSETQ. This sample was shared with a second study, whose subject was regulatory T cells. Per that study: Primers: 52 TRBV forward and 13 TRBJ reverse.

The sequencing sample was made of CD8+ T cells sorted from blood. The chain uses TRBV5-1 and TRBJ1-5; weak D call: TRBD1 (5 bases). This clonotype was obtained from a human donor in good health. CDR3 in DNA: TGCGCCAGCAGCTATGGGACGGGAAATCAGCCCCAGCATTTT. It codes for CASSYGTGNQPQHF.